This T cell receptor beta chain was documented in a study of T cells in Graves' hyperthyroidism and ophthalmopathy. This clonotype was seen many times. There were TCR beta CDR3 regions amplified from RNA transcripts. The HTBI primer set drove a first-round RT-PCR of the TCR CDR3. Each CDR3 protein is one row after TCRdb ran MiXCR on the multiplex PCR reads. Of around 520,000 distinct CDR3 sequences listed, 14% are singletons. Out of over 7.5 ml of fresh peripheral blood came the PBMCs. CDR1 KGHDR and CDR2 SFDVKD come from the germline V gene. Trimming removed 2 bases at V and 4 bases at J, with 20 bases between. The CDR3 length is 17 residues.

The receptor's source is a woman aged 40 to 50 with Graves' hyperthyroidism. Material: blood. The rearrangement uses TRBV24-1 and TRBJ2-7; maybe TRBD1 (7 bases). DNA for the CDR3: TGTGCCACCAGTGATTCCCCACGACAGGGAGGAAGATACGAGCAGTACTTC. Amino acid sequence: CATSDSPRQGGRYEQYF.